This T cell receptor beta chain was sequenced in a study of blood T cell repertoires in COVID-19. Study context: Sites in the United States, Italy and Spain provided acute and convalescent COVID-19 samples. PBMCs, B-cell-depleted T cells, or T cells provided the cDNA or gDNA that made up the material.

In the original processing: Quantification of nucleated cells was approximated via reference gene primer amplification. The repertoire was sequenced with immunoSEQ multiplex PCR; TCRdb's copy has only in-frame clones and lacks some. The V and J calls and clone size are taken from that table; D and trimming were inferred from the DNA. The table shows some 150,000 clones, with around nine tenths occurring only once. CDR3 length: 17 amino acids. Germline CDR1 is LNHDA and CDR2 is SQIVND (reference sequence). V trimming: 5 bases; J trimming: 1 base; junction bases outside the gene matches: 9. This sequence was found in a woman in her fifties or sixties with active or convalescent COVID-19. What was sequenced was peripheral blood. The rearrangement joins TRBV19 to TRBJ1-1; 11 nucleotides agree with TRBD1. The CDR3 DNA reads TGTGCCAGTAGTCGGCGGGGACAGGGGGGAGGGAACACTGAAGCTTTCTTT. Protein product: CASSRRGQGGGNTEAFF.